This T cell receptor (beta chain) appears in the sequencing data of a study of low-dose radiotherapy and immunotherapy resistance in tumors. Study-level background: Intravenous ipilimumab 1 mg/kg every six weeks was given with nivolumab 240 mg every two weeks.

Only one count was recorded for this clonotype. The CDR3 runs to 16 residues. Trimming pared 5 bases from V and 4 bases from J, leaving 20 bases between. Stated time point: before trial treatment. Advanced solid tumors lacking tumor-infiltrating lymphocytes characterized eligible patients. Gene-specific TRAV and TRBV primers were used for first-strand cDNA, covering alpha and beta chains. The TCRs were subjected to amplification over 20 PCR cycles employing a constant-region primer in conjunction with a V-primer adapter. Each CDR3 protein is one row after TCRdb ran MiXCR on the reads. The sample comprises approximately 70,000 distinct CDR3 sequences, about a third of which are singletons, and over 8.5% rests with the top ten.

The TCR sequence derives from a female donor with ovarian cancer. V usage is TRBV23-1 and J usage is TRBJ1-2; possibly TRBD1 for D (5 bases). TRBV23-1 is assigned to the ORF class and has an uncertain function. The specimen comprised PBMCs, sampled before treatment. DNA of the CDR3: TGCGCCAGCAGTGGGGGGGACCGGGAGCATTTCTATGGCTACACCTTC. It encodes CASSGGDREHFYGYTF.